This T cell receptor beta chain was recovered during a study of Graves' ophthalmopathy and Graves' hyperthyroidism. Germline values: CDR1 SGHRS, CDR2 YFSETQ. V lost 4 bases and J lost 2, with 15 bases in between. The CDR3 extends over 15 amino acids. This clonotype turned up a few times. TCR beta CDR3 amplification used RNA transcripts. HTBI-primed RT-PCR formed the first round, and a multiplex PCR formed the second. TCRdb itself ran the multiplex PCR reads through MiXCR, one entry per CDR3 protein. Here the sample spans about 400,000 distinct CDR3 sequences, about 16% being singletons. The rearrangement joins TRBV5-1 to TRBJ1-2; D gene uncertain. The receptor was isolated from a woman aged 18-29 years with stable Graves' hyperthyroidism. Sequencing was performed on peripheral blood. This chain's CDR3 is CASSRFVAPNYGYTF. The CDR3 DNA is TGCGCCAGCAGCAGGTTCGTAGCCCCCAACTATGGCTACACCTTC.